The T cell receptor beta chain under discussion was sequenced for a study of CD8+ T cells in alopecia areata. General study findings and limits: Expanded CD8+ clones among the top 100, as well as scalp clonality, were significantly decreased by tofacitinib. Normal scalp showed lower clonality than lesional scalp, especially alopecia totalis/universalis. In patients, TCRs were shared less clearly than in mice, and HLA may possibly be involved.

This CDR3 has 16 residues. Looked up from germline, CDR1 is SNHLY and CDR2 is FYNNEI. With V trimmed by 2 bases and J by 1 base, 4 bases remained unmatched. Treatment: oral pan-JAK inhibitor, 5-10 mg twice daily. Starting from PBMCs, sorting isolated CD4+ and CD8+ T cells. Following extraction, RNA underwent reverse transcription to cDNA, which served as the sequencing template. The protocol was immunoSEQ multiplex PCR, while the TCRdb copy is restricted to in-frame clones and leaves out a portion. The repertoire consists of about 40,000 clones, with around 90% occurring once and the leading ten covering about 20%. With regard to this clone: Its target is unknown.

Sequencing used CD8+ T cells sorted from blood, obtained at week 24, from a patient treated with tofacitinib. The TCR comes from a human donor with alopecia areata. The genes are TRBV2 and TRBJ2-3; TRBD2 agrees at 9 bases. In DNA form, the CDR3 reads TGTGCCAGCAGTGAATTAGCTAGCGGGGGCACAGATACGCAGTATTTT. This codes for CASSELASGGTDTQYF. Full variable domain (missing parts from reference TRBV2 and TRBJ2-3): EPEVTQTPSHQVTQMGQEVILRCVPISNHLYFYWYRQILGQKVEFLVSFYNNEISEKSEIFDDQFSVERPDGSNFTLKIRSTKLEDSAMYFCASSELASGGTDTQYFGPGTRLTVL.